Here is one T cell receptor beta chain with its context. The sample is drawn from a study of shared clonotypes between healthy human individuals. The data were produced by immunoSEQ multiplex PCR, yet TCRdb's version contains in-frame clones alone and is incomplete. The sample shows about 1.1 million clones, approximately 77% of them seen only once. Germline V gene lookup returns CDR1 SGHTA and CDR2 FQGNSA. The CDR3 length is 15 residues. Deletions cut 5 bases from V and 2 bases from J, with 13 bases between. The specimen sequenced was memory CD4+ T cells from PBMCs. The subset is: CD45RA-negative fraction. V and J are TRBV7-2 and TRBJ2-1; tentatively, D is TRBD1 (5 bases). The clonotype was recovered from a man between 18 and 35 years old in good health. Some clones in this sample may be carry-over from other donors' samples. CDR3 sequence reads: CASSLQGITYNEQFF. CDR3 nucleotides: TGTGCCAGCAGCCTCCAGGGCATCACCTACAATGAGCAGTTCTTC.